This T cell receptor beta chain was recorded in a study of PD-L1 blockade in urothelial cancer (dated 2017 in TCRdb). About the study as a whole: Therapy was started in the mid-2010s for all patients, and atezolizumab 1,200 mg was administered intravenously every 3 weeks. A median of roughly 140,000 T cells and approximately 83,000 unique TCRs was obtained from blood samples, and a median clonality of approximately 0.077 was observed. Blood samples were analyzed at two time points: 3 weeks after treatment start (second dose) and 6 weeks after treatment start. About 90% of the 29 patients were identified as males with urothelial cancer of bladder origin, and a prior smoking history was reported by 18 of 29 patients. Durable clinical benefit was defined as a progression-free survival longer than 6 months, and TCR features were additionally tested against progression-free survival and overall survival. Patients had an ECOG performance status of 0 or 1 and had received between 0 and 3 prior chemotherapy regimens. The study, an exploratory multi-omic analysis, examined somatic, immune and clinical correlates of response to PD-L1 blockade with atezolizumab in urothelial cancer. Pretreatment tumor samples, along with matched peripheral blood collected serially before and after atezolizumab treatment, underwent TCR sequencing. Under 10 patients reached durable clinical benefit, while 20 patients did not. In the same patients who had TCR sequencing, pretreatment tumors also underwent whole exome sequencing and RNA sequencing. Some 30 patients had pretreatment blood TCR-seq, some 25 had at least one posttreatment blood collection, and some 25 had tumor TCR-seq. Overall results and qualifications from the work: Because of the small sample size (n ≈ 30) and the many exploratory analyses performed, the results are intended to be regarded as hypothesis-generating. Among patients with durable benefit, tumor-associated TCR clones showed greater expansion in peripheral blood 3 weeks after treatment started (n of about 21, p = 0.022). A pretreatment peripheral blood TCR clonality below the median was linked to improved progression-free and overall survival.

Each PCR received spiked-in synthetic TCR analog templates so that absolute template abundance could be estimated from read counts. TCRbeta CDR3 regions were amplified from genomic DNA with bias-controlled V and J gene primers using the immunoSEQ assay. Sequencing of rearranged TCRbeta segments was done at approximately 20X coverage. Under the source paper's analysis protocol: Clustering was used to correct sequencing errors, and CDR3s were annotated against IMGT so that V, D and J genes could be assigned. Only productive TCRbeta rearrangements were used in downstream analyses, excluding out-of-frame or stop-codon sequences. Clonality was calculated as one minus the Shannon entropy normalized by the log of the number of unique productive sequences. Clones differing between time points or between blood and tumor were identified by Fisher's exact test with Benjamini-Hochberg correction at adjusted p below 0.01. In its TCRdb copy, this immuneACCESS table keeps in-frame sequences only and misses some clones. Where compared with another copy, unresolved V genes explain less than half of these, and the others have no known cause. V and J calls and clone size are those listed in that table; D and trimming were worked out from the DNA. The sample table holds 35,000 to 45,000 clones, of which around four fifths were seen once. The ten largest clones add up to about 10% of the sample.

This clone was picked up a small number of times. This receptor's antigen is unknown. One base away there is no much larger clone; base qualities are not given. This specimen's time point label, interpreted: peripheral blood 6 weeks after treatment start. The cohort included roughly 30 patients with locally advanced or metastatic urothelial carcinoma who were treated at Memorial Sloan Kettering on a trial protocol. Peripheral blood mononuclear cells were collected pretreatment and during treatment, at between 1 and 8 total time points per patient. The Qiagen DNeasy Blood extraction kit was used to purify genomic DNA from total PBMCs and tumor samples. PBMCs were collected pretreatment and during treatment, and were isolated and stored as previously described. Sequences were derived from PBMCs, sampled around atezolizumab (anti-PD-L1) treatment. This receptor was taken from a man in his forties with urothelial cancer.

The CDR3 protein: CASSLGGRAGNTGELFF. Read as DNA, the sequence is TGTGCCAGCAGCTTAGGAGGGAGGGCCGGGAACACCGGGGAGCTGTTTTTT. The chain is assembled from TRBV5-4 and TRBJ2-2; the central 7 bases match TRBD2. According to the germline V gene (reference sequence), CDR1 reads SGHNT and CDR2 reads YYREEE. The CDR3 goes from the cysteine to the phenylalanine over 17 residues. The kept DNA is CDR3 alone, 51 bases in frame from the first base. The junction shows trimming of 2 bases on V and 1 base on J, and the gene matches do not reach 8 bases of it.